Given below is one T cell receptor (beta chain) in context. Its antigen is unknown. This specimen comes from a study of cytomegalovirus exposure and HLA in healthy donors. Study-wide results and caveats: Cytomegalovirus association was listed for about 170 TCR beta chains. Evidence from a later analysis indicated that most CMV-associated TCR beta chains looked HLA-restricted. A further, later analysis showed that HLA-associated TCR beta chains (compared with equally common others) were more clonally expanded.

CDR3 length equals 15 residues. In germline, CDR1 is SGHTA, CDR2 FQGNSA. The V gene lost 1 base and the J gene lost 4 bases, with 11 bases spanning the gap. Both 60 Vbeta primers and 13 Jbeta primers went into the PCR. Here immunoSEQ multiplex PCR was the method, and the copy in TCRdb shows in-frame clones only, minus some. The sample consists of 25,000 to 35,000 clones, approximately 47% of them appearing once. V gene TRBV7-2 combines with J gene TRBJ2-1; no definite D call. The origin of this receptor is a woman between 50 and 59 years old in good health and CMV-seronegative. The sample consisted of PBMCs. The CDR3 sequence: CASSLGLFQYNEQFF. DNA for the CDR3: TGTGCCAGCAGCTTAGGTCTATTTCAATACAATGAGCAGTTCTTC. Supplemented by reference TRBV7-2 and TRBJ2-1, the full variable domain reads GAGVSQSPSNKVTEKGKDVELRCDPISGHTALYWYRQSLGQGLEFLIYFQGNSAPDKSGLPSDRFSAERTGGSVSTLTIQRTQQEDSAVYLCASSLGLFQYNEQFFGPGTRLTVL.